This T cell receptor (beta chain) was captured in a study of blood T cell repertoires in COVID-19. As originally analysed: Estimated nucleated cell counts came from reference gene primer amplification. The method was immunoSEQ multiplex PCR; TCRdb's version includes in-frame clones alone and lacks a portion of them. Clone size and the V and J calls come from that table; the DNA yielded D and trimming. This table has about 190,000 clones, around 80% appearing once. The CDR3 length is 14 residues. Deletions cut 3 bases from V and 4 bases from J, with 15 bases between. Germline CDR1 reads GTSNPN; CDR2 reads SVGIG (reference sequence).

Material for sequencing was peripheral blood. The TCR comes from a man aged 50-59 years who had recovered from COVID-19. The genes are TRBV30 and TRBJ2-5, with D perhaps matching TRBD1 (6 bases). As DNA, the CDR3 is TGTGCCTGGAGGACAGGCTTCCCCTCAGAGACCCAGTACTTC. It translates to CAWRTGFPSETQYF.